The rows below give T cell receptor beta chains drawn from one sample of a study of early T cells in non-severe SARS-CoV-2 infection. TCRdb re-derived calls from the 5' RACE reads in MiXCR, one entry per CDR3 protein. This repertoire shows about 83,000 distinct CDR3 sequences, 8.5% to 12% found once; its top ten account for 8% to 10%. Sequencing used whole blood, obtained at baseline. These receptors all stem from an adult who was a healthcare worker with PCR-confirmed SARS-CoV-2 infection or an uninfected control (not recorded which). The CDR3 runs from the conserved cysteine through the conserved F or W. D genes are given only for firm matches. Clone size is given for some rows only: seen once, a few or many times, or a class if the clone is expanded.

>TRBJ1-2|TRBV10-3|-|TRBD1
CAISRGSDYGYTF
TGTGCCATCAGCAGGGGGTCTGACTATGGCTACACCTTC
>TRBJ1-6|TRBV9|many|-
CASSGDDSYDSPLHF
TGTGCCAGCAGCGGTGATGACAGTTACGATTCACCCCTCCACTTT
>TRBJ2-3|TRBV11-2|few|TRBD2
CASSLGSGLADTQYF
TGTGCCAGCAGCTTAGGGTCCGGACTAGCGGATACGCAGTATTTT
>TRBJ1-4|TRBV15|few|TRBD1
CATTRDSNEKLFF
TGTGCCACCACCCGGGACAGTAATGAAAAACTGTTTTTT
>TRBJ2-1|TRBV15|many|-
CATSRGGFEQFF
TGTGCCACCAGCAGAGGAGGGTTTGAGCAGTTCTTC
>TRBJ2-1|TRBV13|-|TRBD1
CASSSQTGEDSYNEQFF
TGTGCCAGCAGCTCCCAGACAGGGGAGGATTCCTACAATGAGCAGTTCTTC
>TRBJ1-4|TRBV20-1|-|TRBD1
CSAATGGGREKLFF
TGCAGTGCTGCTACAGGGGGCGGGAGGGAAAAACTGTTTTTT
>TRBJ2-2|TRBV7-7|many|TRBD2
CASSPREAGELFF
TGTGCCAGCAGCCCCCGGGAGGCCGGGGAGCTGTTTTTT
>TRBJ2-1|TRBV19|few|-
CASSLVSLNEQFF
TGTGCCAGTAGTTTGGTGAGCCTCAATGAGCAGTTCTTC
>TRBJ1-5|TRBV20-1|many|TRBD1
CSVSGTGESQPQHF
TGCAGTGTCTCCGGGACAGGGGAAAGTCAGCCCCAGCATTTT
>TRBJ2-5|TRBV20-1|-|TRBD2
CSARARLASYQETQYF
TGCAGTGCTAGAGCCCGACTAGCGTCGTACCAAGAGACCCAGTACTTC
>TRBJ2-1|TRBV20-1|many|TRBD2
CSASRAGGPNNEQFF
TGCAGTGCTAGTAGGGCGGGGGGCCCCAACAATGAGCAGTTCTTC
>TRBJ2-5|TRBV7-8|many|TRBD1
CASSGDSQETQYF
TGTGCCAGCAGCGGGGACAGCCAAGAGACCCAGTACTTC
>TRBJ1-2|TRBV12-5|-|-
CASGTSRDPQDYGYTF
TGTGCTAGTGGCACGTCCCGGGACCCTCAAGACTATGGCTACACCTTC
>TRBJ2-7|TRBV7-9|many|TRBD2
CASSPPLAAPSYEQYF
TGTGCCAGCAGCCCTCCACTAGCGGCACCCTCCTACGAGCAGTACTTC
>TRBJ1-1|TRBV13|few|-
CASSQAKGGGMNTEAFF
TGTGCCAGCAGCCAGGCGAAGGGCGGCGGGATGAACACTGAAGCTTTCTTT
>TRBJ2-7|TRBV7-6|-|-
CASTPDPGGPYEQYF
TGTGCCAGCACCCCGGACCCCGGAGGACCCTACGAGCAGTACTTC
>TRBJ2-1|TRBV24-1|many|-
CATSDFHPALSYNEQFF
TGTGCCACCAGTGATTTTCACCCAGCACTATCCTACAATGAGCAGTTCTTC
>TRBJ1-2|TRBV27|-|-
CASSFGGRTNYGYTF
TGTGCCAGCAGTTTCGGAGGCAGGACGAACTATGGCTACACCTTC
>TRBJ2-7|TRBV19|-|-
CASGDRRTEQYF
TGTGCCAGTGGGGACCGCCGGACCGAGCAGTACTTC
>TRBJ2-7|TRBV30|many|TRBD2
CAWRPLGLAEEQYF
TGTGCCTGGAGGCCCCTCGGACTAGCGGAGGAGCAGTACTTC
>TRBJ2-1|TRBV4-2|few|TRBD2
CASSQDLSPSGYNEQFF
TGTGCCAGCAGCCAAGATCTTAGCCCTAGCGGCTACAATGAGCAGTTCTTC
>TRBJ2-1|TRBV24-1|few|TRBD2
CATSDLTSGRLFF
TGTGCCACCAGTGATTTGACTAGCGGGAGACTGTTCTTC
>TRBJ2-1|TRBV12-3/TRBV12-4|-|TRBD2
CASSYLAGSNEQFF
TGTGCCAGCAGTTACCTAGCGGGATCAAATGAGCAGTTCTTC
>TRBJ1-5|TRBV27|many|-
CASSLSGEKPQHF
TGTGCCAGCAGTTTATCGGGGGAAAAGCCCCAGCATTTT
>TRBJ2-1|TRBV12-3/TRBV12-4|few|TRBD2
CASSFRREYNEQFF
TGTGCCAGCAGTTTTCGGCGGGAGTACAATGAGCAGTTCTTC
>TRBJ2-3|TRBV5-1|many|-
CASSLTSRSTDTQYF
TGCGCCAGCAGCTTAACTAGCCGAAGCACAGATACGCAGTATTTT
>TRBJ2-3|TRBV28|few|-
CASKTWGAKALTDTQYF
TGTGCCAGCAAAACGTGGGGGGCAAAGGCCCTGACAGATACGCAGTATTTT
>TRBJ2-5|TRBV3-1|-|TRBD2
CASSQGISGDQETQYF
TGTGCCAGCAGCCAAGGAATTAGCGGGGACCAAGAGACCCAGTACTTC
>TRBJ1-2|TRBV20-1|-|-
CSANRRGNYGYTF
TGCAGTGCAAACCGTAGGGGAAACTATGGCTACACCTTC
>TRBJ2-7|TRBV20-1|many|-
CSARLLNHRESEQYF
TGCAGTGCTAGACTGCTCAATCACAGGGAATCCGAGCAGTACTTC
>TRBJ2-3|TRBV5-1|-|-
CASSPGVGTDTQYF
TGCGCCAGCAGCCCAGGTGTGGGCACAGATACGCAGTATTTT
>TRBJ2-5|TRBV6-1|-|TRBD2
CASSEGDYSKETQYF
TGTGCCAGCAGTGAGGGGGACTACTCTAAAGAGACCCAGTACTTC
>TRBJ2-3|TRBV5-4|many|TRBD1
CASSPQGQAFGTDTQYF
TGTGCCAGCAGCCCACAAGGACAGGCTTTTGGCACAGATACGCAGTATTTT
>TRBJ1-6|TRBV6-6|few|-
CASSYAAGDNSPLHF
TGTGCCAGCAGTTACGCGGCGGGGGACAATTCACCCCTCCACTTT
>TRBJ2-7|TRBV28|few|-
CATLRGSLGGYEQYF
TGTGCCACCCTCCGTGGGTCCCTAGGGGGCTACGAGCAGTACTTC
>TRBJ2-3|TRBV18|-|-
CASSPILNPGATDTQYF
TGTGCCAGCTCACCAATTCTAAACCCGGGGGCCACAGATACGCAGTATTTT
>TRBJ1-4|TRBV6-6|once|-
CASSSLGQSTNEKLFF
TGTGCCAGCAGTTCCCTCGGACAGTCAACTAATGAAAAACTGTTTTTT
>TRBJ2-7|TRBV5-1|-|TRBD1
CASSPTRTGYEQYF
TGCGCCAGCAGCCCAACCAGGACAGGCTACGAGCAGTACTTC
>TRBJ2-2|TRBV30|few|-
CASTGIRELFF
TGTGCCTCGACGGGAATTCGGGAGCTGTTTTTT
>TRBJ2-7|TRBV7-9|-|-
CASSYDRSEQYF
TGTGCCAGCAGCTACGACAGGTCCGAGCAGTACTTC
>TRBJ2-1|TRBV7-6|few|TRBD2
CASTLGLAVNDEQFF
TGTGCCTCAACTCTGGGACTAGCGGTGAACGATGAGCAGTTCTTC
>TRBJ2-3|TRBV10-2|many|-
CASTSGDTQYF
TGCGCCAGCACGAGTGGAGATACGCAGTATTTT
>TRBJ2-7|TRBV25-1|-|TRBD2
CASSSRGRSKYEQYF
TGTGCCAGCAGTTCCCGCGGGAGGTCTAAATACGAGCAGTACTTC
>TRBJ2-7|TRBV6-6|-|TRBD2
CASSYSAGLSYEQYF
TGTGCCAGCAGTTACTCCGCGGGACTATCCTACGAGCAGTACTTC
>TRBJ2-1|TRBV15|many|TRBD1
CATLGQDLGNEQFF
TGTGCCACCCTCGGACAGGACCTTGGGAATGAGCAGTTCTTC
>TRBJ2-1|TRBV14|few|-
CASSRNTDEQFF
TGTGCCAGCAGCCGTAATACTGATGAGCAGTTCTTC
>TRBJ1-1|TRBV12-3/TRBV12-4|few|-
CASIRGLNTEAFF
TGTGCCAGCATTAGGGGTTTGAACACTGAAGCTTTCTTT
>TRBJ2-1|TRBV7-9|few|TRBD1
CASGKQGALREQFF
TGTGCCAGCGGAAAGCAGGGGGCCTTACGCGAGCAGTTCTTC
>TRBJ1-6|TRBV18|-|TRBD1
CASSPEVRDRGNSPLHF
TGTGCCAGCTCACCAGAGGTGCGAGACAGGGGGAATTCACCCCTCCACTTT
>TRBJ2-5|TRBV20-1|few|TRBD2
CSARGVAGDRETQYF
TGCAGTGCTAGAGGAGTGGCGGGAGATAGAGAGACCCAGTACTTC